One and the same sample provided the 3 T cell receptor beta chains below, sequenced in a study of OX40 agonist ivuxolimab in advanced cancers. Clones were sequenced by immunoSEQ multiplex PCR, and TCRdb holds only the in-frame ones, with some missing. Here the sample spans some 11,000 clones, roughly 81% being singletons. The sample in question was CD4+ or CD8+ T cells sorted from blood, obtained in a trial of the OX40 agonist ivuxolimab. The receptors derive from an adult with an advanced solid tumor such as melanoma, head and neck, liver or kidney cancer.

This clone was observed a few times. V usage is TRBV9 and J usage is TRBJ1-1; D possibly corresponds to TRBD1 (5 bases). Trimming left V 3 bases short and J 1 base short, with 13 bases between. CDR3 length: 15 amino acids. Germline assignment: CDR1 SGDLS and CDR2 YYNGEE. The CDR3 sequence is CASSAAGTGNTEAFF. The CDR3 DNA reads as TGTGCCAGCAGCGCGGCCGGGACGGGGAACACTGAAGCTTTCTTT.

Points on this clone: One base separates it from a far larger clone, so it is likely a read error. The chain couples TRBV12-2 to TRBJ2-1; the table's D call of TRBD2 was not tested on the DNA. TRBV12-2 is a recognized pseudogene. CDR3 length equals 15 residues. The CDR3 reads CASSPLASSYNEQFF. The CDR3 DNA reads as TGTGCCAGCAGCCCACTAGCGTCCTCCTACAATGAGCAGTTCTTC.

This sequence joins TRBV4-1 and TRBJ1-2; a weak D match, TRBD1 (5 bases). The V gene's germline CDR1 is MGHRA and CDR2 YSYEKL. Trimming shortened V by 0 bases and J by 4 bases, and 15 bases separated the two germline ends. The CDR3 spans 16 residues. The CDR3 region has the DNA TGCGCCAGCAGCCAAGATACCAGGGTGAACGTCTATGGCTACACCTTC. As protein: CASSQDTRVNVYGYTF.